This record covers a single T cell receptor beta chain. Its antigen remains unknown. Profiled with immunoSEQ multiplex PCR; TCRdb holds only in-frame clones, not every one. The sample comprises tens of thousands of clones, approximately 83% of which are singletons, and roughly 12% rests with the top ten. This record belongs to a study of T cell responses to AZD1222 COVID-19 vaccine. Study-level findings and limits: When two AZD1222 doses had been given, Spike-specific TCR breadth and depth rose.

The V end lost 4 bases, the J end lost 8 bases, and 14 bases lay between the germline ends. This CDR3 has 13 amino acids. Looked up from germline, CDR1 is LNHDA and CDR2 is SQIVND (reference sequence). Source: peripheral blood, taken 28 days after the second AZD1222 dose. The rearrangement links TRBV19 to TRBJ1-2, with D hard to call. This clonotype was obtained from an adult who received the AZD1222 COVID-19 vaccine. The CDR3 DNA reads TGTGCCAGTAGTAATTGGGTTGAGGGAGGCTACACCTTC. This codes for CASSNWVEGGYTF.